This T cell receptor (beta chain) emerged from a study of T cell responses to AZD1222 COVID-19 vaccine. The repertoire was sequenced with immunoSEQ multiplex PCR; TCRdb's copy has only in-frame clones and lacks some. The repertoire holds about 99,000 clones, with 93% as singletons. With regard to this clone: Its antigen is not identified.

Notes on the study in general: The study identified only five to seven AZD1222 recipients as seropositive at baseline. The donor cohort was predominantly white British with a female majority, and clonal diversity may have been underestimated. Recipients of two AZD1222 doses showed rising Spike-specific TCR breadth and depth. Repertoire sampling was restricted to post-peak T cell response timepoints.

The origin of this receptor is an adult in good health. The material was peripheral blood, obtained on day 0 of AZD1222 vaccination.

The CDR3 sequence: CASSQPLAGMRTGELFF. CDR3 DNA sequence: TGCGCCAGCAGCCAACCCCTCGCCGGGATGAGGACCGGGGAGCTGTTTTTT. This chain joins TRBV4-1 and TRBJ2-2, with D possibly matching TRBD2 (5 bases). The germline V and J ends were trimmed by 2 bases and 5 bases, with 18 bases remaining between them. The V gene's germline CDR1 is MGHRA and CDR2 YSYEKL. There are 17 residues in the CDR3.